Listed below are T cell receptor beta chains from one sample, sequenced in a study of vaccination effects on CD4 cells after COVID-19. Method: immunoSEQ multiplex PCR; TCRdb's copy keeps in-frame clones and lacks some. The sample has around 15,000 clones, about 75% seen once. These receptors have no known antigen. Source: CD4+ T cells from PBMCs cultured with HCoV-NL63 spike peptides, taken after COVID-19 vaccination. The receptors come from a human donor who received a COVID-19 vaccine. CDR3s include the opening cysteine and the closing phenylalanine or tryptophan. Each record gives: D gene, V gene, clone size, J gene, CDR3 protein, CDR3 DNA. A D gene is named only where the DNA matches it firmly. For some rows the clone size is stated as once, few or many, or as a class when expanded; others skip it.

-	TRBV5-1	-	TRBJ2-7	CASSLTLRTDSPYEQYF	TGCGCCAGCAGCTTGACCCTCCGGACAGATAGTCCCTACGAGCAGTACTTC
-	TRBV14	-	TRBJ2-2	CASSQVGGGTGELFF	TGTGCCAGCAGCCAAGTCGGCGGAGGCACCGGGGAGCTGTTTTTT
-	TRBV3-1/TRBV3-2	few	TRBJ1-2	CASSQEGGYTF	TGTGCCAGCAGCCAAGAAGGTGGCTACACCTTC
-	TRBV19	few	TRBJ1-1	CASRQQGFKNTEAFF	TGTGCCAGTAGGCAACAGGGCTTTAAGAACACTGAAGCTTTCTTT
-	TRBV2	once	TRBJ2-7	CASSEHTGYEQYF	TGTGCCAGCAGCGAACATACAGGGTACGAGCAGTACTTC
-	TRBV5-1	-	TRBJ2-2	CASSLGPLGTGELFF	TGCGCCAGCAGCTTGGGGCCGTTGGGCACCGGGGAGCTGTTTTTT
TRBD1	TRBV12-5	few	TRBJ1-4	CASGPGGSNEKLFF	TGTGCTAGTGGGCCAGGGGGCTCTAATGAAAAACTGTTTTTT
-	TRBV5-6	-	TRBJ1-1	CASSLGQTNTEAFF	TGTGCCAGCAGCTTGGGCCAGACGAACACTGAAGCTTTCTTT
-	TRBV20-1	-	TRBJ1-1	CSAPVSEAFF	TGCAGTGCTCCCGTGTCTGAAGCTTTCTTT
-	TRBV15	-	TRBJ1-1	CATSRDRWGGPFTEAFF	TGTGCCACCAGCAGAGATCGGTGGGGCGGCCCCTTCACTGAAGCTTTCTTT
TRBD1	TRBV11-2	-	TRBJ1-3	CASSRALQGAAGNTIYF	TGTGCCAGCAGTCGGGCTCTGCAGGGGGCCGCTGGAAACACCATATATTTT
-	TRBV19	medium-sized	TRBJ1-5	CASRTGARPQHF	TGTGCCAGTAGGACGGGCGCACGGCCCCAGCATTTT
TRBD1	TRBV7-2	-	TRBJ1-1	CASSLGRGPNTEAFF	TGTGCCAGCAGCTTAGGCAGGGGGCCAAACACTGAAGCTTTCTTT
TRBD2	TRBV6-4	-	TRBJ2-1	CASKKLAGVPEQFF	TGTGCCAGCAAGAAACTAGCGGGAGTCCCCGAGCAGTTCTTC
-	TRBV7-9	-	TRBJ2-7	CASSLGVNYEQYF	TGTGCCAGCAGCTTAGGGGTAAACTACGAGCAGTACTTC
-	TRBV19	-	TRBJ1-1	CASNLIGARSEAFF	TGTGCCAGTAATTTAATTGGTGCTCGATCTGAAGCTTTCTTT
-	TRBV23-1	-	TRBJ2-3	CASSQAPPDTQYF	TGCGCCAGCAGTCAGGCCCCGCCAGATACGCAGTATTTT
-	TRBV7-9	-	TRBJ2-7	CASSAITGPHYEQYF	TGTGCCAGCAGCGCGATTACAGGGCCTCACTACGAGCAGTACTTC
TRBD1	TRBV7-2	-	TRBJ2-2	CASSLARQGAGELFF	TGTGCCAGCAGCTTAGCGAGGCAGGGGGCCGGGGAGCTGTTTTTT
TRBD1	TRBV3-1/TRBV3-2	-	TRBJ1-2	CASSQGDTGGYGYTF	TGTGCCAGCAGCCAAGGGGACACAGGGGGCTATGGCTACACCTTC
TRBD1	TRBV11-2	-	TRBJ1-1	CASSPRQGWYTEAFF	TGTGCCAGCAGCCCCAGACAGGGTTGGTACACTGAAGCTTTCTTT
TRBD2	TRBV6-6	-	TRBJ2-5	CASSPRLAAHIGETQYF	TGTGCCAGCAGTCCCCGACTAGCGGCCCACATAGGCGAGACCCAGTACTTC
-	TRBV18	few	TRBJ1-1	CASSPRARQIHEAFF	TGTGCCAGCTCACCTCGAGCAAGGCAGATTCATGAAGCTTTCTTT
TRBD1	TRBV6-2/TRBV6-3	few	TRBJ1-2	CASSRQGGRGYGYTF	TGTGCCAGCAGTCGGCAAGGGGGCCGGGGCTATGGCTACACCTTC
-	TRBV9	-	TRBJ1-1	CASGLGTEAFF	TGTGCCAGCGGGCTCGGCACTGAAGCTTTCTTT
-	TRBV27	-	TRBJ2-5	CASSLLGGPPQETQYF	TGTGCCAGCAGTTTATTAGGCGGGCCTCCTCAAGAGACCCAGTACTTC
TRBD1	TRBV6-2/TRBV6-3	-	TRBJ2-7	CASSYPVRQGQSYEQYF	TGTGCCAGCAGTTACCCCGTCAGACAGGGACAATCCTACGAGCAGTACTTC
TRBD2	TRBV15	-	TRBJ2-3	CATSRGVAGGLNTQYF	TGTGCCACCAGCAGAGGGGTAGCGGGAGGTCTAAATACGCAGTATTTT
-	TRBV5-1	-	TRBJ2-1	CASSLAGGAAYNEQFF	TGCGCCAGCAGCTTGGCCGGCGGGGCCGCCTACAATGAGCAGTTCTTC
-	TRBV4-3	-	TRBJ1-2	CASSQDLQGTYGYTF	TGCGCCAGCAGCCAAGATCTTCAGGGGACCTATGGCTACACCTTC
-	TRBV4-2	few	TRBJ1-2	CASSQDWIGGAYGYTF	TGTGCCAGCAGCCAAGATTGGATCGGGGGTGCCTATGGCTACACCTTC
-	TRBV2	-	TRBJ2-1	CASSVRGSSYNEQFF	TGTGCCAGCAGTGTAAGGGGGAGCTCCTACAATGAGCAGTTCTTC
-	TRBV18	few	TRBJ1-4	CASSPGGGHNNEKLFF	TGTGCCAGCTCACCAGGAGGAGGACACAATAATGAAAAACTGTTTTTT